The 13 T cell receptor beta chains below come from one sample, sequenced in a study of T cells in women clearing cervical HPV infection. Sequenced by immunoSEQ multiplex PCR; TCRdb stores in-frame clones only, minus some. The table for this sample gives tens of thousands of clones. Sequencing input: blood buffy coat. The receptors here all came from a woman between 18 and 70 years old with a cervical HPV16 infection that either progressed to CIN3+ or cleared (not recorded which).

CDR3 DNA (partial): TGTGCCAGTTCCCGGGACAGGGGGCTTCATACG. Its protein is CASSRDRGLHT. The CDR3 in its entirety is CASSRDRGLHTQYF. This chain links TRBV18 with TRBJ2-3, with 12 nucleotides matching TRBD1. The sequenced fragment ends 3 residues before the CDR3 boundary, so the rest is inferred from the germline J gene. V was pared by 9 bases and J by 7 bases, with 8 bases of the junction left unmatched. CDR1 is KGHSH, CDR2 LQKENI, per germline. The CDR3 sequence is 14 residues long.

The CDR3 spells CASTRAGWSTDTQYF. The DNA read from the CDR3 is TGTGCCAGCACCCGGGCGGGTTGGAGCACAGATACG. The V call is TRBV6-2 or TRBV6-3, the J call TRBJ2-3; a possible D gene is TRBD2 (5 bases). The read gets to within 3 residues of the CDR3 end, and the germline J gene fills in the rest. The V and J ends lost 7 bases and 0 bases respectively, with 14 bases between them. The CDR3 covers 15 residues. The germline V gene encodes CDR1 MNHEY and CDR2 SVGEGT.

Comment on this clone: The read stops 3 residues short of the end of the CDR3; the missing end is completed from the germline J gene. The rearrangement uses TRBV20-1 and TRBJ2-7; maybe TRBD1 (5 bases). CDR1 and CDR2 from the germline V gene are DFQATT and SNEGSKA (reference sequence). The CDR3 is 14 residues long. V lost 1 base and J 2 bases, leaving 12 bases between the germline ends. The CDR3 loop reads CSARVPGNTYEQYF. Partial CDR3 DNA: TGCAGTGCTAGAGTCCCAGGGAATACCTACGAG.

The CDR3 here is CSAKDRGGYGYTF. The sequenced CDR3 bases are TGCAGTGCCAAGGACAGGGGTGGCTATGGC. The chain recombines TRBV20-1 with TRBJ1-2, with 9 bases fitting TRBD1. The CDR3 goes on 3 residues after the read ends, and that part is filled in from the germline J gene. The CDR3 sequence is 13 residues long. The junction had 6 bases not matched to a gene; V was cut back by 6 bases and J by 4 bases. Germline V gene lookup returns CDR1 DFQATT and CDR2 SNEGSKA (reference sequence).

To note about this clone: The read is 3 residues too short to cover the CDR3 end, so that end is filled in from the germline J gene. The chain uses TRBV5-1 and TRBJ2-1; D is possibly TRBD1 (5 bases). CDR3 length: 14 amino acids. Germline V gene sequence: CDR1 SGHRS, CDR2 YFSETQ. V lost 4 bases, J lost 7 bases, and 15 bases lay in between. CDR3: CASSPGNWNNEQFF. The DNA read from the CDR3 is TGCGCCAGCAGCCCAGGGAACTGGAATAATGAG.

As for this clone: Read sequence stops 3 residues before the CDR3 end, and the germline J gene provides the missing end. The chain is built from TRBV18 and TRBJ1-2, with a weak D call TRBD1 (5 bases). The CDR3 runs 13 residues. Germline V lookup: CDR1 KGHSH, CDR2 LQKENI. This CDR3 is CASSPRTSDTYTF. CDR3 DNA (partial): TGTGCCAGCTCACCACGGACATCAGATACC.

In the case of this clone: Read coverage stops 3 residues before the CDR3 terminus; the germline J gene supplies the remainder. This rearrangement joins TRBV6-2 or TRBV6-3 to TRBJ1-3; tentatively, D is TRBD1 (6 bases). CDR3 length: 16 residues. V was cut by 2 bases and J by 0 bases, with 11 bases left in between. Germline values: CDR1 MNHEY, CDR2 SVGEGT. Incomplete CDR3 DNA: TGTGCCAGCAGTTACCGGGACACCCGCTCTGGAAACACC. Its protein is CASSYRDTRSGNT. The entire CDR3 protein is CASSYRDTRSGNTIYF.

A remark on this clone: The observed sequence ends 3 residues before the CDR3 terminus, with the missing tail filled in from the germline J gene. The chain recombines TRBV29-1 with TRBJ1-2, with no clear D. Trimming left V 1 base short and J 3 bases short, with 12 bases between. The CDR3 consists of 14 residues. Germline assignment: CDR1 SQVTM and CDR2 ANQGSEA. CDR3 in amino acids: CSVEVGGLDYGYTF. CDR3 DNA (partial): TGCAGCGTTGAAGTTGGTGGACTGGACTATGGC.

Comment on this clone: The sequenced fragment ends 3 residues before the CDR3 boundary, so the rest is inferred from the germline J gene. The V call is TRBV9, the J call TRBJ1-4; 7 bases map to TRBD1. Germline CDR1 reads SGDLS; CDR2 reads YYNGEE. After removal of 4 bases from V and 1 base from J, the junction contained 4 bases not matched to a gene. The CDR3 has 15 amino acids. The CDR3 DNA, read in part, is TGTGCCAGCAGCACGTACAGGGGAACTAATGAAAAA. It encodes CASSTYRGTNEK. The complete CDR3 protein is CASSTYRGTNEKLFF.

Incomplete CDR3 DNA: TGCGCCAGCAGCCCCGGACTAGCGGGATGGACCGGGGAG. It yields the protein CASSPGLAGWTGE. The full CDR3 is CASSPGLAGWTGELFF. The chain has TRBV5-1 and TRBJ2-2; TRBD2 aligns across 12 bases. The observed sequence ends 3 residues before the CDR3 terminus, with the missing tail filled in from the germline J gene. This CDR3 has 16 residues. The germline CDR1 and CDR2 sequences are SGHRS and YFSETQ. The trim removed 4 bases at V and 5 bases at J, leaving 6 bases unmatched.

About this clone: A read error may produce the germline difference seen at one junction end. The part of the CDR3 DNA that was read is TGTGCCAGCAGAGAAGGGGCCTATGGC. It codes for CASREGAYG. The complete CDR3 reads CASREGAYGYTF. The V and J genes are TRBV2 and TRBJ1-2; TRBD1 is a possible D gene (5 bases). The CDR3 end lies 3 residues beyond the end of the read and is filled in from the germline J gene. In germline, CDR1 is SNHLY, CDR2 FYNNEI. CDR3 length: 12 residues.

About this clone itself: The read halts 3 residues ahead of the CDR3 end, with the missing end drawn from the germline J gene. This chain uses TRBV7-3 with TRBJ2-2; 7 bases agree with TRBD1. The ends lost 5 bases at V and 3 bases at J; junction bases unmatched: 6. Germline CDR1 is SGHTA and CDR2 is FQGTGA. This CDR3 comprises 15 residues. The CDR3 bases that were read are TGTGCCAGCAGCACCGCCGGGACAGACACCGGGGAG. Encoded protein: CASSTAGTDTGE. From start to end, the CDR3 is CASSTAGTDTGELFF.

As concerns this clone: The read gets to within 3 residues of the CDR3 end, and the germline J gene fills in the rest. This chain uses TRBV20-1 with TRBJ2-1; no reliable D call. V lost 4 bases and J lost 7, with 26 bases in between. Germline V gene sequence: CDR1 DFQATT, CDR2 SNEGSKA (reference sequence). The CDR3 sequence is 17 residues long. CDR3 sequence: CSAIRPISGPQGNEQFF. The CDR3 DNA, read in part, is TGCAGTGCTATAAGGCCCATAAGTGGGCCCCAAGGGAATGAG.